The 28 T cell receptor beta chains given below trace back to one sample, sequenced in a study of blood T cell repertoires in COVID-19. The repertoire was sequenced with immunoSEQ multiplex PCR; TCRdb's copy has only in-frame clones and lacks some. The table has around 220,000 clones, 79% seen once. The sample taken for sequencing was peripheral blood. These receptors all stem from a middle-aged woman with active or convalescent COVID-19.

The CDR3 is CASSLPGANTGELFF. The DNA for the CDR3 is TGCGCCAGCAGCTTGCCGGGGGCGAACACCGGGGAGCTGTTTTTT. The rearrangement joins TRBV5-1 to TRBJ2-2, with D maybe TRBD2 (6 bases). This CDR3 is 15 amino acids long. The ends were cut back, 1 base at V and 0 bases at J, with 7 bases in the middle. The germline CDR1 and CDR2 sequences are SGHRS and YFSETQ.

This clone was detected once. The chain employs TRBV15 and TRBJ1-3; D unclear. The ends were cut back, 0 bases at V and 2 bases at J, with 5 bases in the middle. The germline V gene has CDR1 LNHNV and CDR2 YYDKDF (reference sequence). The CDR3 consists of 14 residues. CDR3 in amino acids: CATSRDAAGNTIYF. The CDR3 DNA follows: TGTGCCACCAGCAGAGATGCGGCTGGAAACACCATATATTTT. Together with reference TRBV15 and TRBJ1-3, the CDR3 gives the full variable domain: DAMVIQNPRYQVTQFGKPVTLSCSQTLNHNVMYWYQQKSSQAPKLLFHYYDKDFNNEADTPDNFQSRRPNTSFCFLDIRSPGLGDTAMYLCATSRDAAGNTIYFGEGSWLTVV.

The chain employs TRBV3-1 (or the pseudogene TRBV3-2) and TRBJ1-1, with D perhaps matching TRBD1 (5 bases). V was clipped by 2 bases and J by 7 bases, with 11 bases between them. CDR3 size: 13 residues. CDR1 and CDR2 from the germline V gene are LGHDT and YNNKEL (reference sequence). The CDR3 sequence: CASSQQAGREAFF. The CDR3, as DNA: TGTGCCAGCAGCCAACAAGCGGGGCGTGAAGCTTTCTTT.

This chain uses TRBV19 with TRBJ1-5; D is perhaps TRBD1 (5 bases). There are 14 residues in the CDR3. Germline V gene sequence: CDR1 LNHDA, CDR2 SQIVND (reference sequence). The ends were cut back, 7 bases at V and 10 bases at J, with 20 bases in the middle. CDR3 in DNA: TGTGCCAGTACGGCAGGCGGCCCGGGGGGTCCCCAGCATTTT. As protein: CASTAGGPGGPQHF.

This clone was counted once. The chain recombines TRBV6-1 with TRBJ1-2; D call uncertain. Trimming removed 2 bases at V and 3 bases at J, with 7 bases between. There are 13 residues in the CDR3. The germline V gene encodes CDR1 MNHNS and CDR2 SASEGT. CDR3 in amino acids: CASSELADYGYTF. The CDR3, as DNA: TGTGCCAGCAGTGAACTGGCAGACTATGGCTACACCTTC.

There are many counts of this clone. This chain links TRBV5-1 with TRBJ1-3; no clear D. The CDR3 runs 13 residues. The germline CDR1 and CDR2 sequences are SGHRS and YFSETQ. V shed 0 bases and J shed 3 bases, with 4 bases lying between them. CDR3 sequence (DNA): TGCGCCAGCAGCTTGGACAGTGGAAACACCATATATTTT. Its translation: CASSLDSGNTIYF.

V is TRBV5-1 and J is TRBJ2-1; no clear D. Trimming removed 5 bases at V and 0 bases at J, with 9 bases between. CDR1 is SGHRS and CDR2 is YFSETQ in the germline V gene. This CDR3 region has 14 residues. CDR3 bases: TGCGCCAGCAGGGAACAGAGCTCCTACAATGAGCAGTTCTTC. It specifies CASREQSSYNEQFF.

J is TRBJ2-4 and V is TRBV12-3 or TRBV12-4; the D gene is possibly TRBD2 (6 bases). V was shortened by 3 bases and J by 8 bases, with 8 bases between the two germline ends. This CDR3 is 12 amino acids long. The CDR3 sequence: CASSFGGDIQYF. The CDR3 region has the DNA TGTGCCAGCAGTTTTGGAGGGGACATTCAGTACTTC.

V gene TRBV10-3 combines with J gene TRBJ1-4, with D unclear. V lost 8 bases to trimming and J lost 6 bases, with 10 bases between them. The CDR3 runs 12 residues. The germline V gene has CDR1 ENHRY and CDR2 SYGVKD. The CDR3 DNA follows: TGTGCCATCGGTGCACTGGATGAAAAACTGTTTTTT. As protein: CAIGALDEKLFF.

This clone was seen just once. The V gene is TRBV5-1, the J gene TRBJ1-4; 11 bases agree with TRBD1. Per germline, CDR1 SGHRS and CDR2 YFSETQ. The CDR3 contains 14 residues. Unmatched junction bases numbered 4, after V lost 4 bases and J lost 8 bases. The CDR3 is CASSRGQGAEKLFF. In DNA, the CDR3 is TGCGCCAGCAGCCGCGGACAGGGGGCGGAAAAACTGTTTTTT.

This sequence joins TRBV11-2 and TRBJ1-1; D is unresolved. This CDR3 contains 14 residues. The germline gives CDR1 SGHAT, CDR2 FQNNGV. V was clipped by 5 bases and J by 11 bases, with 21 bases between them. The CDR3 region is CASSRDSSSSGAFF. DNA of the CDR3: TGTGCCAGCAGCCGAGACTCCTCCTCATCGGGGGCTTTCTTT. The full variable domain, with the rest looked up from reference TRBV11-2 and TRBJ1-1, is EAGVAQSPRYKIIEKRQSVAFWCNPISGHATLYWYQQILGQGPKLLIQFQNNGVVDDSQLPKDRFSAERLKGVDSTLKIQPAKLEDSAVYLCASSRDSSSSGAFFGQGTRLTVV.

The gene calls are TRBV6-1 and TRBJ2-5; 8 bases agree with TRBD1. The CDR3 covers 16 residues. Germline CDR1 and CDR2: MNHNS and SASEGT. Losses at the gene ends were 4 bases for V and 4 bases for J; bases not matched to a gene: 11. The chain's CDR3 is CASSVLTPRGRETQYF. The CDR3 DNA is TGTGCCAGCAGTGTCCTAACCCCCAGGGGGCGAGAGACCCAGTACTTC.

This clone was detected only a few times. V and J are TRBV5-4 and TRBJ1-2, with 9 bases that match TRBD1. CDR3 length equals 15 residues. CDR1 and CDR2 (germline): SGHNT, YYREEE (reference sequence). Trimming took 2 bases from V and 7 from J; bases not matched to a gene: 9. The CDR3 reads CASSLISVTGGGYTF. In DNA form, the CDR3 reads TGTGCCAGCAGCTTAATCTCGGTGACAGGGGGTGGCTACACCTTC.

V is TRBV12-3 or TRBV12-4 and J is TRBJ2-7; weak D call: TRBD1 (6 bases). The CDR3 is 13 amino acids. Trimming cost V 1 base and J 4 bases, with 8 bases left between them. As DNA, the CDR3 is TGTGCCAGCAGTTTAGGGGACAAGTACGAGCAGTACGTC. It translates to CASSLGDKYEQYV.

This clone has only a few counts. The chain has TRBV5-4 and TRBJ1-2; the D gene is possibly TRBD1 (6 bases). CDR3 length equals 14 residues. Trimming shortened V by 0 bases and J by 4 bases, and 10 bases separated the two germline ends. Germline V gives CDR1 SGHNT, CDR2 YYREEE (reference sequence). The CDR3 region has the DNA TGTGCCAGCAGCTTGGATGGGGGCGTCTATGGCTACACCTTC. This codes for CASSLDGGVYGYTF.

The V gene is TRBV10-3, the J gene TRBJ1-1, with TRBD1 identical over 7 bases. Germline lookup yields CDR1 ENHRY and CDR2 SYGVKD. After removal of 10 bases from V and 5 bases from J, the junction contained 10 bases not matched to a gene. CDR3 length: 13 amino acids. The CDR3 DNA sequence: TGTGCCACCGCGACAGGGAAGGGTACTGAAGCTTTCTTT. It yields the protein CATATGKGTEAFF.

The gene calls are TRBV5-3 and TRBJ2-7; the D gene is possibly TRBD2 (5 bases). TRBV5-3 is given ORF status, its function remaining uncertain. The CDR3 loop spans 13 amino acids. V was trimmed by 0 bases and J by 4 bases, leaving 8 bases between them. In DNA form, the CDR3 reads TGTGCCAGAAGCTTGGGGGAGCCGTACGAGCAGTACTTC. Translation gives CARSLGEPYEQYF.

The chain carries TRBV10-1 and TRBJ2-1; 7 bases agree with TRBD2. The CDR3 covers 15 residues. Per the germline V gene, CDR1 is WNHNN and CDR2 is SYGVQD (reference sequence). J lost 5 bases, V lost 5 bases, and 9 bases had no gene match. CDR3 sequence reads: CASSLEGRGNNEQFF. CDR3 nucleotides: TGCGCCAGCAGTCTAGAGGGGCGGGGGAACAATGAGCAGTTCTTC.

The rearrangement joins TRBV21-1 to TRBJ1-4. TRBV21-1 is annotated as a pseudogene. The CDR3 is made up of 16 amino acids. CDR3 DNA: TGTGCCTGGGCCGAGGGGGGGACCCTAGATAATGAAAAACTGTTTTTT. This codes for CAWAEGGTLDNEKLFF.

This clone is a singleton in its sample. This rearrangement joins TRBV5-1 to TRBJ2-7; 8 bases line up with TRBD1. The ends lost 2 bases at V and 4 bases at J; junction bases unmatched: 5. The CDR3 loop spans 14 amino acids. The germline V gene has CDR1 SGHRS and CDR2 YFSETQ. Here the CDR3 reads CASSFAGQEYEQYF. The CDR3 DNA reads as TGCGCCAGCAGCTTTGCGGGACAGGAGTACGAGCAGTACTTC.

The V gene is TRBV11-1, the J gene TRBJ2-5; D gene uncertain. CDR1 SGHAT and CDR2 FQDESV come from the germline V gene (reference sequence). This CDR3 region has 14 residues. V was pared by 1 base and J by 2 bases, with 8 bases between. CDR3 nucleotide sequence: TGTGCCAGCAGCTTAGGGGCAGCACAAGAGACCCAGTACTTC. This sequence encodes CASSLGAAQETQYF.

The chain is built from TRBV9 and TRBJ2-2, with TRBD1 matching 10 bases. This CDR3 comprises 15 residues. Germline loops: CDR1 SGDLS, CDR2 YYNGEE. V gave up 3 bases and J gave up 4 bases; unmatched junction bases: 3. For the CDR3, the DNA is TGTGCCAGCAGCGCATGGACAGGGGGCACCGGGGAGCTGTTTTTT. Translation: CASSAWTGGTGELFF.

The chain is built from TRBV3-1 (or the pseudogene TRBV3-2) and TRBJ2-5; the match to TRBD1 covers 10 bases. This CDR3 comprises 16 residues. Germline V CDR1 and CDR2: LGHDT, YNNKEL (reference sequence). V lost 5 bases to trimming and J lost 2 bases; unmatched junction nucleotides: 8. The CDR3 region has the DNA TGTGCCAGCAGCTACCCCTGGACAGGGGGGCAAGAGACCCAGTACTTC. This encodes CASSYPWTGGQETQYF.

This chain connects TRBV28 to TRBJ1-1; no clear D gene. Germline V gene lookup returns CDR1 MDHEN and CDR2 SYDVKM. This CDR3 is 11 amino acids long. V shed 4 bases and J shed 4 bases, with 4 bases lying between them. Written as DNA, the CDR3 is TGTGCCAGCAGTTGGAGCACTGAAGCTTTCTTT. Residues: CASSWSTEAFF.

This rearrangement joins TRBV7-9 to TRBJ1-2, with 7 positions matching TRBD1. CDR1 is SEHNR, CDR2 FQNEAQ, per germline (reference sequence). After removal of 0 bases from V and 5 bases from J, the junction contained 6 bases not matched to a gene. The CDR3 runs 15 residues. The DNA for the CDR3 is TGTGCCAGCAGCTTAGCGTCAGGGGGTCTGTATGGCTACACCTTC. It yields the protein CASSLASGGLYGYTF.

The chain links TRBV7-8 to TRBJ2-6; D ambiguous. The germline V gene has CDR1 SGHVS and CDR2 FQNEAQ. Trimming stripped 0 bases from V and 1 base from J, with 7 bases between. The CDR3 length is 16 residues. DNA for the CDR3: TGTGCCAGCAGCTTAGCGGGCATTTCTGGGGCCAACGTCCTGACTTTC. Translating it yields CASSLAGISGANVLTF.

The chain is built from TRBV7-9 and TRBJ2-1; TRBD2 aligns across 10 bases. Germline values: CDR1 SEHNR, CDR2 FQNEAQ (reference sequence). This CDR3 contains 17 residues. Trimming took 1 base from V and 5 from J; bases not matched to a gene: 8. The CDR3 protein is CASSLGGWTSGNNEQFF. In nucleotides, the CDR3 is TGTGCCAGCAGCTTAGGTGGCTGGACTAGCGGTAACAATGAGCAGTTCTTC.

This chain links TRBV6-1 with TRBJ2-5, with D possibly TRBD1 on 5 matching bases. CDR1 is MNHNS and CDR2 is SASEGT in the germline V gene. The CDR3 totals 14 residues. Deletions cut 2 bases from V and 2 bases from J, with 9 bases between. Here the CDR3 reads CASSEQGSQETQYF. In DNA, the CDR3 is TGTGCCAGCAGTGAACAGGGTTCACAAGAGACCCAGTACTTC.